These 18 T cell receptor beta chains were all obtained from the same sample, sequenced in a study of blood T cells in healthy people across ages. The authors ran a second PCR of 7 to 11 cycles using a sample-barcoded 5' primer and a J-beta primer mix. A single record per CDR3 protein comes from TCRdb applying MiXCR to the 5' RACE reads. The profile shows 550,000 to 800,000 distinct CDR3 sequences, about 30% of them singletons. Sequencing used blood. The receptors originated from a woman of 80 years or more in good health.

This clonotype was seen repeatedly, ten times or more. The V and J genes are TRBV7-2 and TRBJ2-3; 7 bases align to TRBD2. Germline V CDR1 and CDR2: SGHTA, FQGNSA. V was clipped by 2 bases and J by 3 bases; unmatched bases: 14. The CDR3 loop spans 18 amino acids. The CDR3 sequence: CASSLNPARRGRTDTQYF. The CDR3 DNA is TGTGCCAGCAGCTTAAACCCCGCACGGCGGGGGAGGACAGATACGCAGTATTTT.

The chain carries TRBV29-1 and TRBJ2-1, with D perhaps TRBD1 (6 bases). CDR1 and CDR2 from the germline V gene are SQVTM and ANQGSEA. The V end was cut by 3 bases, the J end by 3 bases, with 15 bases between. The CDR3 covers 15 residues. This CDR3 is CSVEGTGTNYNEQFF. For the CDR3, the DNA is TGCAGCGTTGAGGGGACCGGGACAAACTACAATGAGCAGTTCTTC.

The chain joins TRBV15 to TRBJ1-4; no reliable D call. Between the trimmed V and J ends, which lost 0 bases and 4 bases, there was a span of 9 bases. Germline CDR1 is LNHNV and CDR2 is YYDKDF (reference sequence). This CDR3 contains 15 residues. CDR3 in amino acids: CATSRDWTSNEKLFF. The CDR3 nucleotides are TGTGCCACCAGCAGAGATTGGACCAGTAATGAAAAACTGTTTTTT. The whole variable domain, remainder taken from reference TRBV15 and TRBJ1-4, is DAMVIQNPRYQVTQFGKPVTLSCSQTLNHNVMYWYQQKSSQAPKLLFHYYDKDFNNEADTPDNFQSRRPNTSFCFLDIRSPGLGDTAMYLCATSRDWTSNEKLFFGSGTQLSVL.

Comment on this clonotype: This may stem from a read error, because a much larger clone lies one nucleotide away. This CDR3 is CSVVRVNEQYF. The CDR3 DNA sequence: TGCAGCGTTGTACGGGTTAATGAGCAGTACTTC. The rearrangement joins TRBV29-1 to TRBJ2-7; D is unclear. CDR1 is SQVTM and CDR2 is ANQGSEA in the germline V gene. Trimming stripped 4 bases from V and 7 bases from J, with 11 bases between. The CDR3 spans 11 residues.

This chain's CDR3 is CASSQKGTAYSSGNTIYF. The CDR3 nucleotides are TGTGCCAGCAGTCAAAAGGGGACAGCCTATTCCTCTGGAAACACCATATATTTT. This chain uses TRBV6-1 with TRBJ1-3, with 7 bases matching TRBD1. Germline assignment: CDR1 MNHNS and CDR2 SASEGT. This CDR3 is built from 18 residues. The junction had 13 bases not matched to a gene; V was cut back by 5 bases and J by 0 bases.

As to this clonotype: Compared with germline, one end of the junction differs, possibly owing to a read error. The chain combines TRBV15 with TRBJ1-1; D is undetermined. The CDR3 runs 13 residues. CDR1 and CDR2 from the germline V gene are LNHNV and YYDKDF (reference sequence). This chain's CDR3 is CATRRDLAREAFF. In nucleotides, the CDR3 is TGTGCCACCCGCAGAGACCTGGCGCGTGAAGCTTTCTTT.

Notes on this clonotype: An end of the junction does not agree with germline; a read error may underlie this. The chain recombines TRBV3-1 with TRBJ2-5, with 12 bases aligning to TRBD2. Germline V gives CDR1 LGHDT, CDR2 YNNKEL (reference sequence). This CDR3 is 19 amino acids long. In nucleotides, the CDR3 is TGTGCCAACAGCCAAGTAAACCTAGCGGGGGGGCCGTGGCAAGAGTCCCAGTACTTC. As protein: CANSQVNLAGGPWQESQYF.

The chain links TRBV29-1 to TRBJ2-1, with TRBD1 as a possible D gene (6 bases). V lost 5 bases and J 8 bases, leaving 19 bases between the germline ends. This CDR3 is 14 amino acids long. In germline, CDR1 is SQVTM, CDR2 ANQGSEA. The CDR3 coding sequence is TGCAGCGTTAGGGGGACACCCTTTTTCGATGAGCAGTTCTTC. It codes for CSVRGTPFFDEQFF.

As concerns this clonotype: With a much larger clone just one base away, this may be a read error. The rearrangement uses TRBV3-1 and TRBJ2-1; the D call may be TRBD1 or TRBD2 (5 bases each). This CDR3 has 15 amino acids. In germline, CDR1 is LGHDT, CDR2 YNNKEL (reference sequence). The CDR3 here is CASSQDVNGANEQSF. The CDR3 nucleotides are TGTGCCAGCAGCCAAGATGTAAACGGGGCCAATGAGCAGTCCTTC.

A word on this clonotype: Just one base apart from a much larger clone, this may be a read error. The chain is built from TRBV2 and TRBJ2-1, with D possibly TRBD1 on 6 matching bases. The CDR3 runs 15 residues. The germline V gene encodes CDR1 SNHLY and CDR2 FYNNEI. CDR3 loop: CASSETGMVPNKQFF. The CDR3 coding sequence is TGTGCCAGCAGCGAAACAGGGATGGTCCCCAATAAGCAGTTCTTC.

A word on this clonotype: One end of the junction varies from germline; a read error may be responsible. V gene TRBV12-3 or TRBV12-4 combines with J gene TRBJ2-3; D remains ambiguous. The CDR3 is made up of 12 amino acids. CDR3 protein: CASRLSTDAQYF. DNA of the CDR3: TGTGCCAGCAGATTAAGCACAGATGCGCAGTATTTT.

This clonotype occurred a few times. The chain links TRBV5-1 to TRBJ1-2, with TRBD1 matching 8 bases. Germline-derived CDR1 and CDR2 are SGHRS and YFSETQ. The V gene end was trimmed by 2 bases and the J gene end by 1 base; junction bases not matched to a gene: 4. The CDR3 is 15 residues long. The CDR3, as DNA: TGCGCCAGCAGCTTCGCAGGGGGCGGTAACTATGGCTACACCTTC. Translating it yields CASSFAGGGNYGYTF.

This clonotype has a handful of counts. A much bigger clone sits one base away, suggesting this may be a read error. The CDR3 DNA sequence: TGCAGTGCACGCAGGTCCTACGATGAGCAGTTCTTC. Amino acids: CSARRSYDEQFF. V usage is TRBV20-1 and J usage is TRBJ2-1; no definite D call. Germline loops: CDR1 DFQATT, CDR2 SNEGSKA (reference sequence). The CDR3 has 12 amino acids.

This clonotype was counted many times. The chain uses TRBV10-3 and TRBJ2-6; D unresolved. Trimming cost V 3 bases and J 1 base, with 4 bases left between them. The CDR3 is made up of 14 amino acids. In germline, CDR1 is ENHRY, CDR2 SYGVKD. For the CDR3, the DNA is TGTGCCATCAGTGATGATTCTGGGGCCAACGTCCTGACTTTC. This encodes CAISDDSGANVLTF.

This clonotype occurred many times. This chain uses TRBV27 with TRBJ1-5; TRBD1 agrees at 10 bases. V lost 3 bases and J lost 1; bases outside the gene matches: 9. Looked up from germline, CDR1 is MNHEY and CDR2 is SMNVEV (reference sequence). The CDR3 totals 18 residues. The CDR3 DNA reads TGTGCCAGCAGTTTCCTACCTCCGGGACAGGGGAGCAATCAGCCCCAGCATTTT. This sequence encodes CASSFLPPGQGSNQPQHF.

The table lists this clonotype with a count of one. A much larger clone differs from this one at a single base, so this may be a read error. The chain has TRBV6-2 or TRBV6-3 and TRBJ2-5; 15 bases are a match to TRBD2. The CDR3 length is 18 residues. V lost 5 bases, J lost 0 bases, and 7 bases stayed unmatched. Germline CDR1 reads MNHEY; CDR2 reads SVGEGT. CDR3 DNA: TGTGCCAGCAGTAACGGGACTAGCGGGGGGTTGTACCAAGAGACCCAGTACTTC. Translating gives CASSNGTSGGLYQETQYF.

The rearrangement links TRBV29-1 to TRBJ2-2; D may be TRBD1 (6 bases). Germline CDR1 SQVTM, CDR2 ANQGSEA. The CDR3 spans 14 residues. V was cut by 7 bases and J by 4 bases, with 16 bases left in between. DNA for the CDR3: TGCAGCGCAGGACCCTCGACAGGCACCGGGGAGCTGTTTTTT. As protein: CSAGPSTGTGELFF.

This clonotype was counted at least ten times. This chain uses TRBV15 with TRBJ2-1, with TRBD1 identical over 7 bases. The V segment lost 0 bases and the J segment 5 bases; nucleotides outside the gene matches: 10. CDR3 size: 17 residues. Germline lookup yields CDR1 LNHNV and CDR2 YYDKDF (reference sequence). The CDR3 DNA sequence: TGTGCCACCAGCAGAGAAAGGGGCAGGGGGTCCCACAATGAGCAGTTCTTC. Encoded protein: CATSRERGRGSHNEQFF.